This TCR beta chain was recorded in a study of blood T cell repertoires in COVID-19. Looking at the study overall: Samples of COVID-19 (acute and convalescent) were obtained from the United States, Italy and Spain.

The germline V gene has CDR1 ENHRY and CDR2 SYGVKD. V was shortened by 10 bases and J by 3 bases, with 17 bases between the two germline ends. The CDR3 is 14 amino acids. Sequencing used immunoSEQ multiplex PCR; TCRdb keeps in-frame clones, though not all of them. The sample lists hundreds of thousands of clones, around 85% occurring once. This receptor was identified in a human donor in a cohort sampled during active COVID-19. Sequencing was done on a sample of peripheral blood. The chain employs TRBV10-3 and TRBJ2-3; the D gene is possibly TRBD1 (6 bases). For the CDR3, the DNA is TGTGCCACATGGGACACCAGGGGAACAGATACGCAGTATTTT. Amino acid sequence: CATWDTRGTDTQYF.